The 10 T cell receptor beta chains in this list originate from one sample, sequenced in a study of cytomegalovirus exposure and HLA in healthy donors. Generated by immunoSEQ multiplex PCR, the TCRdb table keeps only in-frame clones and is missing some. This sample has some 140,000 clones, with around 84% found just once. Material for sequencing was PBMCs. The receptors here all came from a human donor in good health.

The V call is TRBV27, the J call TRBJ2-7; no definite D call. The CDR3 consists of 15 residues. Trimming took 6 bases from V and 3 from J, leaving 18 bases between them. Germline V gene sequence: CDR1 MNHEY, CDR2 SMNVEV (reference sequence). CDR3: CASRSLAQKYYEQYF. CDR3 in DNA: TGTGCCAGCAGGAGCTTGGCACAGAAATACTACGAGCAGTACTTC.

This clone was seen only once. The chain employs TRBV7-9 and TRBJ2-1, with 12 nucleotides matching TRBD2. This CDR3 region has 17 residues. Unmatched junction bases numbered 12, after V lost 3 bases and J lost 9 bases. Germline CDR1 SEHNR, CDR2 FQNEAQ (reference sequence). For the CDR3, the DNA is TGTGCCAGCAGCTTTATCCTAGCGGGAGGGCCTGAGGGTGAGCAGTTCTTC. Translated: CASSFILAGGPEGEQFF.

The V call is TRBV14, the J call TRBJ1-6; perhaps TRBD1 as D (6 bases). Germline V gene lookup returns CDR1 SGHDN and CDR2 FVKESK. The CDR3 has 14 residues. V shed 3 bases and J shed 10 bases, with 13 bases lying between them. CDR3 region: CASSHGQKKSPLHF. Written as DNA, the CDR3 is TGTGCCAGCAGCCACGGACAGAAGAAATCACCCCTCCACTTT.

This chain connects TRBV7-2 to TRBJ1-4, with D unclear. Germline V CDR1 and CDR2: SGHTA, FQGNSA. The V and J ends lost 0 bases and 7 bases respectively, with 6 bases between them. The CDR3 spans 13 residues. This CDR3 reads CASSLAGGEKLFF. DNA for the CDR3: TGTGCCAGCAGCTTAGCTGGCGGTGAAAAACTGTTTTTT. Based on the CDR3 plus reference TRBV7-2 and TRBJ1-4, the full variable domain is GAGVSQSPSNKVTEKGKDVELRCDPISGHTALYWYRQSLGQGLEFLIYFQGNSAPDKSGLPSDRFSAERTGGSVSTLTIQRTQQEDSAVYLCASSLAGGEKLFFGSGTQLSVL.

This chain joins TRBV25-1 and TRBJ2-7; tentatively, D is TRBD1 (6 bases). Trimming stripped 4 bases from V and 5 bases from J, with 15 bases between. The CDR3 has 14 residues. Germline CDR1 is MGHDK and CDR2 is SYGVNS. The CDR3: CASSVQGLGNEQYF. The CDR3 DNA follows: TGTGCCAGCAGTGTCCAGGGGCTGGGGAACGAGCAGTACTTC.

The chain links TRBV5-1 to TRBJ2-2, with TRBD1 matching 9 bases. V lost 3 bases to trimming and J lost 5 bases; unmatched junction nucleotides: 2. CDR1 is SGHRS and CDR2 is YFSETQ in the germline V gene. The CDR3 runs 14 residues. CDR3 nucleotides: TGCGCCAGCAGCTCCGGGACAGGGACCGGGGAGCTGTTTTTT. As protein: CASSSGTGTGELFF.

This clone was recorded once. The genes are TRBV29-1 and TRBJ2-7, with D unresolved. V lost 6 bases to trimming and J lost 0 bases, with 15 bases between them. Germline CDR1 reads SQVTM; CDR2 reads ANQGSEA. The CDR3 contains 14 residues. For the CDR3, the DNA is TGCAGCGTCCTGGGCCAGATGAGCTCCTACGAGCAGTACTTC. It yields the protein CSVLGQMSSYEQYF.

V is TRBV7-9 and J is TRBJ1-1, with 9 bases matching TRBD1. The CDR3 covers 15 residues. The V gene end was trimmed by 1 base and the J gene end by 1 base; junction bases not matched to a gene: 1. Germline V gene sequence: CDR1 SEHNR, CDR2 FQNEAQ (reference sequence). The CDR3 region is CASSLGDRANTEAFF. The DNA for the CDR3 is TGTGCCAGCAGCTTAGGGGACAGGGCGAACACTGAAGCTTTCTTT.

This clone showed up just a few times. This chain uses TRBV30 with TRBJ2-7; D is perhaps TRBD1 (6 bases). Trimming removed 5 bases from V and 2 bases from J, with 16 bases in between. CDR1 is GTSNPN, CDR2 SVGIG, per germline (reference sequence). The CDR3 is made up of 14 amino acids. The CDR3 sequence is CAWLTGKYTYEQYF. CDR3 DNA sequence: TGTGCCTGGCTAACAGGGAAATATACCTACGAGCAGTACTTC.

The chain's CDR3 is CASSFPRGGDFYNEQFF. DNA of the CDR3: TGTGCCAGCAGTTTCCCTAGGGGCGGAGATTTTTACAATGAGCAGTTCTTC. The chain has TRBV6-4 and TRBJ2-1; a weak D match, TRBD1 (5 bases). Between the trimmed V and J ends, which lost 5 bases and 4 bases, there was a span of 21 bases. The CDR3 totals 17 residues. The germline gives CDR1 MRHNA, CDR2 SNTAGT.